This TCR beta chain was found in a study of a mutant IDH1 vaccine in newly diagnosed glioma. Study at large: Treatment recipients were approximately 60% male and around 40% female, and their mean age was approximately 43 years. Patients got radiotherapy, temozolomide, or both beforehand, and most got both.

The CDR3 contains 13 residues. Germline-derived CDR1 and CDR2 are SQVTM and ANQGSEA. Deletions cut 2 bases from V and 9 bases from J, with 14 bases between. The table came from immunoSEQ multiplex PCR; TCRdb's copy has only in-frame clones and leaves some out. The sample yields around 30,000 clones, roughly nine tenths seen once. Time point in this sample: week 47, end of study. Doses comprised 300 ug of mutant IDH1 20-mer peptide each, plus topical imiquimod. Vaccination of patients was performed eight times, in weeks 1, 3, 5, 7, 11, 15, 19 and 23. Patients carried new grade 3 or 4 IDH1-mutant astrocytomas lacking nuclear ATRX. Remarks on this clone: Its antigen remains unknown.

This material consisted of PBMCs, taken from a glioma patient whose treatment included an IDH1 peptide vaccine. This chain joins TRBV29-1 and TRBJ2-1; D might be TRBD2 (5 bases). The TCR comes from a man aged 35-49 years with glioma. CDR3 nucleotide sequence: TGCAGCGTTGAATTGGAGGTGGTGGGTGAGCAGTTCTTC. Its protein is CSVELEVVGEQFF.